This entry lists 5 T cell receptor beta chains sequenced from one sample in a study of blood T cell repertoires in COVID-19 (dated by TCRdb to 2019 to 2021). Library preparation was by the immunoSEQ multiplex PCR assay. The table was pulled from immuneACCESS by TCRdb, which kept in-frame rearrangements only. Such tables lose some clones; where checked, under half of the loss comes from unresolved V genes, and the rest has no known cause. This sample has roughly 170,000 clones in its table, and around 74% of those were observed once. The ten most abundant clones make up about 3% of the sample. The sequenced sample was peripheral blood. These TCRs come from a woman older than 75 with acute or convalescent COVID-19.

V usage is TRBV5-1 and J usage is TRBJ2-1; 9 bases line up with TRBD1. Germline CDR1 is SGHRS and CDR2 is YFSETQ. J gave up 2 bases and V 3 bases, and 12 bases lay outside the gene matches. This CDR3 has 18 amino acids. CDR3 sequence: CASSWGQGLSTTYNEQFF. CDR3 sequence (DNA): TGCGCCAGCAGCTGGGGACAGGGACTCTCAACGACCTACAATGAGCAGTTCTTC.

The chain recombines TRBV27 with TRBJ2-3; 11 bases fit TRBD2. CDR1 and CDR2 (germline): MNHEY, SMNVEV (reference sequence). The CDR3 loop spans 18 amino acids. J gave up 3 bases and V 4 bases, and 12 bases lay outside the gene matches. CDR3 region: CASSSPVVAGGSTDTQYF. The DNA of the CDR3 is TGTGCCAGCAGTTCCCCGGTTGTAGCGGGAGGGAGTACAGATACGCAGTATTTT.

The chain combines TRBV2 with TRBJ2-7; 11 bases map to TRBD2. V shed 10 bases, J shed 1 base, and the junction held 18 bases outside the gene matches. CDR1 and CDR2 from the germline V gene are SNHLY and FYNNEI. This CDR3 contains 18 residues. The CDR3 here is CAILTSGSPQGPSYEQYF. CDR3 sequence (DNA): TGTGCCATACTCACTAGCGGGAGTCCCCAGGGTCCGTCCTACGAGCAGTACTTC.

This clone was found once. The chain couples TRBV7-8 to TRBJ2-1, with TRBD2 identical over 10 bases. Germline V gene sequence: CDR1 SGHVS, CDR2 FQNEAQ. The CDR3 length is 15 residues. V lost 7 bases, J lost 4 bases, and 7 bases stayed unmatched. The CDR3 DNA is TGTGCCAGCACGGGGAGCGGGAGGGGATACAATGAGCAGTTCTTC. Translating it yields CASTGSGRGYNEQFF.

This clone occurred many times. J is TRBJ1-5 and V is TRBV2; TRBD1 agrees at 9 bases. This CDR3 has 14 residues. Trimming took 7 bases from V and 4 from J; bases not matched to a gene: 5. Germline-derived CDR1 and CDR2 are SNHLY and FYNNEI. The CDR3 sequence is CASTRTGENQPQHF. CDR3 DNA sequence: TGTGCCAGCACGAGGACAGGGGAGAATCAGCCCCAGCATTTT.